The present T cell receptor (beta chain) was sequenced within a study of spatial heterogeneity in lung cancer. General study results and limits: Tumoral mutation counts were tracked by counts of expanded intratumoral alpha and beta TCRs.

TCRdb re-derived calls from the 5' RACE reads in MiXCR, one entry per CDR3 protein. The sample carries around 5,100 distinct CDR3 sequences, 6% to 8.5% recorded once. Time point here: sample taken at primary tumor resection. Whole RNA obtained from tumor, nontumor lung or frozen PBMC underwent sequencing without sorting. This clonotype was recorded many times. Its antigen is currently unknown. This specimen consisted of lung tumor tissue, obtained at surgery. This receptor was obtained from a male donor with early-stage non-small cell lung cancer.

This CDR3 reads CSILGRGQGEQYF. In nucleotides, the CDR3 is TGCAGCATCCTGGGCAGGGGGCAAGGGGAGCAGTACTTC. The chain is built from TRBV29-1 and TRBJ2-7; 8 bases line up with TRBD1. V trimming: 8 bases; J trimming: 7 bases; junction bases outside the gene matches: 13. Germline CDR1 reads SQVTM; CDR2 reads ANQGSEA. This CDR3 region has 13 residues.